This is a list of T cell receptor beta chains from one sample in a study of blood T cell repertoires in COVID-19. TCRdb's copy holds only in-frame clones and misses some; the assay was immunoSEQ multiplex PCR. This sample has about 110,000 clones; roughly 72% occur once, and the top ten carry about 6.5%. The specimen sequenced was peripheral blood. All receptors come from a man older than 75 with acute or convalescent COVID-19. CDR3s include the opening cysteine and the closing phenylalanine or tryptophan. The D gene is left open where the match is weak. The size of a clone is reported for some rows only, either as once, few or many, or as a class for expanded clones.

j_call v_call cdr3_length clone_size d_call cdr3_aa cdr3_nt
TRBJ1-5 TRBV10-2 14 once . CASSESTGGQPQHF TGCGCCAGCAGTGAGTCAACGGGGGGGCAGCCCCAGCATTTT
TRBJ2-7 TRBV7-9 16 . . CASSLKYRPSGDEQYF TGTGCCAGCAGCTTAAAGTACCGACCCTCAGGGGACGAGCAGTACTTC
TRBJ2-1 TRBV18 15 . TRBD2 CASANLAGGYNEQFF TGTGCCAGCGCAAATCTAGCGGGAGGATACAATGAGCAGTTCTTC
TRBJ2-7 TRBV6-5 13 . . CASSRSTGPEQYF TGTGCCAGCAGTCGCAGTACAGGGCCCGAGCAGTACTTC
TRBJ2-7 TRBV6-5 13 few TRBD1 CARDSGGWNEQYF TGTGCCAGAGACTCAGGGGGCTGGAACGAGCAGTACTTC
TRBJ1-2 TRBV7-2 14 . . CASSSDVGGRGYTF TGTGCCAGCAGCTCAGACGTGGGGGGTCGTGGCTACACCTTC
TRBJ1-2 TRBV29-1 14 . TRBD1 CSGGDRGLKDGYTF TGCAGCGGGGGGGACAGGGGATTGAAGGATGGCTACACCTTC
TRBJ2-5 TRBV28 12 . . CASQGVRETQYF TGTGCCAGTCAGGGTGTCCGAGAGACCCAGTACTTC
TRBJ2-1 TRBV9 18 . TRBD2 CASSARLAGGQDYNEQFF TGTGCCAGCAGCGCCAGACTAGCGGGAGGGCAGGACTACAATGAGCAGTTCTTC
TRBJ2-1 TRBV5-8 15 . TRBD2 CASNPTSGIYNEQFF TGTGCCAGCAATCCGACTAGCGGAATTTACAATGAGCAGTTCTTC
TRBJ2-7 TRBV7-7 15 . . CASSLSQGPSYEQYF TGTGCTAGCAGCTTAAGTCAGGGGCCTTCCTACGAGCAGTACTTC
TRBJ2-1 TRBV18 14 . TRBD2 CASSPLAGGNEQFF TGTGCCAGCTCACCACTAGCGGGGGGCAATGAGCAGTTCTTC
TRBJ1-1 TRBV28 15 many . CASSPPVLMNTEAFF TGTGCCAGCAGTCCCCCGGTATTAATGAACACTGAAGCTTTCTTT
TRBJ1-1 TRBV11-2 16 . . CASSPLRLGVNTEAFF TGTGCCAGCAGCCCTCTTCGGCTAGGCGTGAACACTGAAGCTTTCTTT
TRBJ2-1 TRBV7-6 18 . . CASSFGQGRRGAYNEQFF TGTGCCAGCAGCTTCGGGCAGGGCCGGCGGGGAGCCTACAATGAGCAGTTCTTC
TRBJ2-1 TRBV29-1 14 once . CSVVDSSSYNEQFF TGCAGCGTTGTAGACTCCAGCTCCTACAATGAGCAGTTCTTC